This TCR beta chain was captured by sequencing in a study of cytomegalovirus exposure and HLA in healthy donors listed by TCRdb under 2017. Regarding the study in general: In an earlier analysis of 550 to 750 of the donors, 250 to 350 Gb of sequence data and some 120 million unique TCR beta sequences from 150 million to 200 million T cells were reported. In a later analysis, previously published TCR beta repertoires from more than 500 donors were re-analyzed and high-resolution HLA genotyping was added so that TCR occurrence patterns could be studied. The study combined high-throughput TCR immunosequencing, statistical association of individual TCRs with disease status, and machine learning to predict cytomegalovirus infection status. Class I and class II HLA loci were covered by the typing at four-digit resolution. Among the roughly 390 genotyped donors, more than 70% belonged to the genetic ancestry cluster associated with self-reported Caucasian donors. The study used immunosequencing to profile the T cell repertoires of 670 or so subjects and linked those repertoires to cytomegalovirus serostatus. A few DR-DQ haplotypes were treated as single units for association and clustering because of strong linkage in the cohort. Rather than drawing on any new phenotypic data, the later analysis identified candidate immune exposures from TCR beta sequences and the way those sequences occurred across donors. About 280 gigabases of sequencing data and roughly 80 million unique TCR sequences made up an early release that covered under 750 HLA-typed donors. Every discovery cohort repertoire had been produced on one sequencing platform. Genome-wide SNP genotypes for about 65% of the 666 donors were used in a later genetic analysis, which treated that subset as a discovery cohort. An earlier analysis of several hundred of the donors used high-throughput TCR beta sequencing to judge whether each TCR beta V gene segment behaved as functional or pseudogenic. Typing coverage differed by locus: A, B, C, DRB1 and DQB1 were typed in roughly 629-630 donors, DQA1 in roughly 510, DPA1 in 600 to 610, and DPB1 in approximately 450. The study was designed to test whether signatures of past pathogen exposure could be identified by cataloging public T cell receptors. Besides the first cohort of about 730 subjects, a separate validation cohort made up of 120 different subjects was used. Among some 400 genotyped donors of the cohort, an average of approximately 220,000 unique TCR beta nucleotide sequences was sequenced per donor, of which approximately 18% were non-productive. Donor age, sex, ethnicity and CMV serostatus were compiled together with the repertoire data.

Inclusive of the bounding cysteine and phenylalanine, the CDR3 is 14 residues long. The CDR3 DNA has 42 bases and is translated from base 1. V is reduced by 3 bases and J by 1 base, leaving a spacing of 9 bases between them. CDR1 is given as LNHNV and CDR2 as YYDKDF, both from the germline V gene (reference sequence). What the research found in general, with its limitations: The cohort was sequenced for TCR beta chains only, and without alpha or paired-chain data the features that could be detected were limited. When HLA alleles, especially DR and DQ, strongly co-occurred, attributing TCR associations to individual alleles was difficult. A later analysis reported that several top co-occurrence clusters appeared linked to parvovirus B19, influenza, CMV and Epstein-Barr virus. Linkage disequilibrium might explain the correlated functional status among segregating V segments, but an unknown experimental factor could not be excluded. The study listed 150 to 200 TCR beta chains as associated with cytomegalovirus. In a later analysis, HLA-associated TCR beta chains were found to be more clonally expanded and to have lower generation probabilities than equally common non-associated chains. CMV serostatus was the only immune exposure information available for the cohort. According to a later analysis, most CMV-associated TCR beta chains appeared to be HLA-restricted, and the HLA associations seemed to be driven largely by CMV exposure. Compared with the roughly 700-donor mean, donors in an Asian-associated ancestry cluster had fewer N-insertions in productive TCRs, according to a later genetic analysis. Some IMGT-functional V segments, including TRBV6-2 and TRBV6-3, could not be told apart with the 87-base-pair reads, so those segments were excluded. In vitro tests confirmed that a few of the cytomegalovirus-associated TCR beta chains recognize cytomegalovirus antigens. The presence/absence analyses assumed that sequencing depth was roughly uniform across donors, and that assumption may not be true. An association between a missense DCLRE1C variant and V-gene and J-gene trimming of TCR beta chains was found in a later genetic analysis and replicated in an independent cohort. Because some donors lacked HLA typing at each locus, the association tests relied only on the typed subset. A cluster of highly shared sequence variants was judged likely to represent a technical artifact of the sequencing pipeline. In both the original and validation cohorts, the classifier was reported to diagnose cytomegalovirus status with high specificity and sensitivity. Most TCR sequences were seen in very few donors, while some public TCRs were found in many individuals. An earlier analysis of some 560 of the donors showed that most TCR beta V segments appeared in productive rearrangements either about 90% or about 30% of the time, which broadly matched IMGT annotations. According to a later analysis, TCR association rates differed among HLA loci, with DRB1 alleles showing the most associated TCRs and HLA-C alleles showing the fewest. A further reported finding was that TCR beta sequences accurately predicted the HLA-A and HLA-B alleles for most subjects in the first cohort. Roughly 17 rarely observed V segments, including chromosome 9 orphons, were excluded from the earlier analysis of almost 600 of the donors because counts were too low. In a later analysis, about 17,000 TCR beta sequences were associated with specific HLA alleles at a false discovery rate of 0.05. The authors suggested that the approach could potentially be generalized to other disease states and immunological phenotypes.

As concerns this clone: Its antigen remains unidentified. No base quality values were provided; no much bigger clone lies one nucleotide off.

The cohort was made up of several hundred healthy bone marrow donors. At the time of sampling, every cohort member was nominally healthy, though immune exposures that went unrecorded were likely present. The donor tested CMV seronegative and was one of the 352 seronegative cohort members. Every donor gave a peripheral blood sample, and the peripheral blood mononuclear cells from that sample were used for TCR beta sequencing. The Qiagen DNeasy Blood Extraction Kit was used to extract genomic DNA from the blood cell samples. The library was generated by the immunoSEQ multiplex PCR assay. The multiplex PCR relied on a mix of 60 forward primers for TCR Vbeta segments and 13 reverse primers for TCR Jbeta segments. A multiplex PCR assay on genomic DNA amplified the CDR3 region of rearranged TCR beta genes. Amplified TCR beta libraries were sequenced as 87-base-pair reads on the Illumina HiSeq System. In the original analysis: A later analysis counted 65 million to 90 million unique TCR beta chains across the approximately 700 repertoires, and 9.5 million to 11 million of these chains were shared by at least two donors. To remove PCR and sequencing errors, raw reads were error-corrected and collapsed into unique sequences using a nearest-neighbor algorithm that merged closely related sequences. CDR3 sequences were aligned to IMGT reference sequences to assign V, D and J gene segments. For a sequence to be retained, a match of at least six nucleotides to both a V gene segment and a J gene segment was required. Rearrangements were classified as productive when the CDR3 lacked stop codons and remained in frame with V and J, and all other rearrangements were classified as non-productive. Following IMGT convention, CDR3 was defined as the stretch from the second conserved V-encoded cysteine up to the conserved J-encoded phenylalanine. The earlier analysis of a few hundred of the donors excluded any sequence lacking an unambiguous match to a single V gene segment. In an earlier analysis of a few hundred of the donors, V segments were called functional above 56.7% productive rearrangements and were called segregating when the between-donor standard deviation exceeded 5%. A statistical classification framework was developed to diagnose cytomegalovirus status using the catalog of TCR beta chain sequences. V and J gene assignment, in a later analysis, came from comparing TCR nucleotide sequences with IMGT/GENE-DB human TR gene sequences. In a later analysis, CDR3 sequences and most-parsimonious VDJ recombination scenarios were assigned using the TCRdist pipeline. In a later analysis, every TCR beta chain was defined by the combination of its CDR3 amino acid sequence and its V-gene family, and reads without a unique V-gene family were dropped. A later analysis removed 592 highly shared, low-generation-probability nucleotide sequences to deal with suspected cross-contamination and a sequencing artifact. For each public chain, a later analysis derived a clonal expansion index from normalized ranks of inferred template counts within each repertoire. A later analysis computed generation probabilities with a VDJ recombination model fitted to out-of-frame rearrangements, and checked the results against IGoR. Hypergeometric tests were used in a later analysis to score TCR-TCR, TCR-HLA and TCR-CMV co-occurrence, with a repertoire-size bias correction applied to the TCR pairs. False discovery rates were estimated in a later analysis by permuting HLA or CMV assignments 20 times. A later analysis grouped co-occurring TCRs with DBSCAN, adding TCRdist sequence similarity when clustering within HLA-allele-positive subsets. Repertoires with fewer than 30,000 or more than 120,000 public chains were left out of co-occurrence clustering, as were a handful of repertoires with anomalous nucleotide sharing. Here the immuneACCESS table is served through TCRdb, limited to in-frame sequences with V and J called. Missing clones are a known gap in these copies; in checked studies unresolved V genes cover under half, and the rest lacks a known reason. That table is the source of V, J and clone size, and D and trimming were worked out from the DNA. The sample profile shows 100,000 to 150,000 clones; roughly four fifths of them were found once. Jointly, the top ten make up more than 1.4% of the sample.

The specimen was PBMCs. The chain was built from TRBV15 and TRBJ1-2; no confident D gene assignment can be made. The TCR originated in a woman aged 18 to 35 in good health and CMV-seronegative. For the CDR3, the sequence is CATSSYRVNYGYTF. The nucleotide sequence is given as TGTGCCACCAGCAGTTATCGGGTTAACTATGGCTACACCTTC.